The clone carrying this T cell receptor beta chain has more than one count but fewer than ten. Its cognate antigen is unknown. The data were obtained in a study of beta chain features in type 1 diabetes. For the study at large: Healthy donors and patients had similar age, gender and cell yields. Study observations and caveats: People with Type 1 diabetes carried modestly yet significantly shorter TCRB CDR3s in all four CD4+ subsets.

This CDR3 is 16 amino acids long. Germline lookup yields CDR1 MDHEN and CDR2 SYDVKM. The ends lost 5 bases at V and 2 bases at J; junction bases unmatched: 12. Expressed TCRB transcripts were sequenced because the entire RNA isolate underwent reverse transcription. Measured with immunoSEQ multiplex PCR; TCRdb has only the in-frame clones, and not every one. Of roughly 220,000 clones in the sample, 16% were seen once. This TCR was sampled from a young man with type 1 diabetes. This chain uses TRBV28 with TRBJ2-7; 7 bases line up with TRBD2. Sequencing was done on a sample of naive CD4+ T cells from blood. Here the CDR3 reads CASSPVSSGGAYEQYF. CDR3 sequence (DNA): TGTGCCAGCAGTCCCGTTTCTTCGGGGGGAGCCTACGAGCAGTACTTC.